A selection of T cell receptor beta chains follows, all from one sample in a study of blood T cell repertoires in COVID-19. Measured with immunoSEQ multiplex PCR; TCRdb has only the in-frame clones, and not every one. The data hold about 270,000 clones, with 80% to 90% observed a single time. The specimen was PBMCs or T cells enriched from blood (not recorded which). The receptors were gathered from a young woman who had recovered from COVID-19. CDR3s include the opening cysteine and the closing phenylalanine or tryptophan.

TRBJ1-5 TRBV4-1 CASSQDHDSYQPQHF
TRBJ2-5 TRBV11-2 CASSLDRKETQYF
TRBJ2-7 TRBV14 CASSQDDFTSSYEQYF
TRBJ2-7 TRBV28 CASSAAGGLHEQYF
TRBJ2-7 TRBV6-5 CASSINTGVSYEQYF
TRBJ1-4 TRBV3-1/TRBV3-2 CASSGRGAATNEKLFF
TRBJ1-2 TRBV7-2 CASSADRRNGYTF
TRBJ1-5 TRBV27 CASSLPGASNQPQHF
TRBJ1-4 TRBV5-4 CASSSPGANEKLFF
TRBJ2-2 TRBV2 CASRGLADTGELFF
TRBJ1-1 TRBV19 CAGPGKNTEAFF
TRBJ2-2 TRBV5-1 CASSLLRGAGANTGELFF
TRBJ2-5 TRBV5-1 CASSILPGTSGGGETQYF
TRBJ2-3 TRBV19 CASSNSGGGADTQYF
TRBJ2-7 TRBV5-8 CASRRTGVDEQYF
TRBJ1-2 TRBV14 CASSPGAFGYTF
TRBJ2-2 TRBV6-5 CASSYGAWGTGELFF
TRBJ1-6 TRBV28 CASNGGTNNSPLHF
TRBJ2-1 TRBV5-1 CASSSQRGGPNEQFF
TRBJ2-3 TRBV29-1 CSVAWTGVGDTQYF
TRBJ2-1 TRBV5-4 CASTTGGGGSQFF
TRBJ1-6 TRBV4-1 CASSQEWYRADNSPLHF
TRBJ1-2 TRBV12-3/TRBV12-4 CASRPRTNYGYTF
TRBJ2-5 TRBV4-1 CASSQPRTGRLETQYF
TRBJ1-2 TRBV5-1 CASSWGQIAGYTF
TRBJ2-7 TRBV11-2 CASRSQSYEQYF
TRBJ2-1 TRBV7-9 CASSSLRLIDNEQFF
TRBJ1-4 TRBV19 CASSAPLGGLREKLFF
TRBJ1-1 TRBV6-5 CASSYSGTGATEAFF
TRBJ2-2 TRBV28 CASRREAANTGELFF
TRBJ2-5 TRBV2 CASGGGGSGSETQYF
TRBJ1-2 TRBV28 CASSPMGRYGYTF
TRBJ1-4 TRBV12-3/TRBV12-4 CASSLTGEKLFF
TRBJ1-2 TRBV18 CASSPQDRVKGYTF
TRBJ2-1 TRBV15 CATSRLAGGSYNEQFF
TRBJ2-5 TRBV5-1 CASSLEGGPETQYF
TRBJ1-3 TRBV28 CASSPRRGSAGNTIYF